This T cell receptor (beta chain) appears in the sequencing data of a study of early T cells in non-severe SARS-CoV-2 infection (dated by TCRdb to the early 2020s). With regard to the full study: Because TCR sequencing relied on bulk RNA taken from unsorted whole blood, pairing of alpha and beta chains was not possible. General findings and caveats noted by the study authors: VDJdb matching was skewed toward anti-spike CD8 responses and likely underestimated virus-specific expansions, missing private and CD4 specificities.

A note on this clonotype: The target of this receptor is not known. The record has no base qualities; no much larger clone is one base away.

The V and J ends are trimmed by 6 bases and 0 bases, leaving 5 bases between them. CDR1 and CDR2 (SGHAT, FQDESV) derive from the germline V gene (reference sequence). The CDR3 contains 13 residues, cysteine and phenylalanine counted. Only the CDR3 region is kept as DNA, spanning 39 bases read in frame from base 1. Library prep was done by 5' RACE. Sequencing used a NextSeq 500. In the TCR library protocol, unique molecular identifiers were attached to individual cDNA molecules to correct for PCR bias and sequencing error. Sequencing covered both TCR alpha and beta chains, and within each sample the abundances of alpha and beta sequences were tightly co-correlated. Regarding the original processing steps: Decombinator V4 was used to annotate the V gene, J gene and CDR3 of the TCR sequences. Expanded TCRs were defined as changing significantly between any two time points under a Poisson model with p below 0.0001. TCR abundances were normalised to the total number of TCRs sequenced per sample and were expressed as counts per million. MAIT TCRs were defined by TRAV1-2 paired with TRAJ12, TRAJ20 or TRAJ33, and iNKT TCRs by TRAV10 paired with TRAJ18. A search of VDJdb, accessed on 1 November 2021, was run for TCRs annotated to CMV, EBV and SARS-CoV-2, with TCRs annotated for multiple antigens excluded. The raw public data were reprocessed by TCRdb itself: fastp quality trimming at Q25, MiXCR clonotype calling, in-frame beta chains only. When rows share a CDR3 protein, they turn into one entry using the most common DNA and genes. The V and J calls come from TCRdb's annotation, not from the publication. The sample yields over 55,000 distinct CDR3 sequences; around 12% were counted once. The ten largest account for 2.5% to 3% of the sample.

Set within a cohort of healthcare workers in London, UK, this nested case-control study involved weekly PCR testing of nasopharyngeal swabs along with blood sampling. Healthcare workers were recruited between 23 and 31 March 2020, during the week of the UK lockdown, and were followed weekly for up to roughly 16 weeks. This sequence originates from an adult who was a healthcare worker with PCR-confirmed SARS-CoV-2 infection or an uninfected control (not recorded which). The rearrangement combines TRBV11-1 with TRBJ2-2; the D gene remains uncertain. Sequenced here: whole blood, sampled at baseline. The DNA sequence is TGTGCCAGCAGTAAGACGAACACCGGGGAGCTGTTTTTT. This codes for CASSKTNTGELFF.